This T cell receptor beta chain came from a study of memory CD4+ T cells and cytomegalovirus serostatus. Broader study findings: Of 150 to 200 reported CMV TCRbeta sequences, just over 65 were found in memory CD4+ repertoires.

Germline lookup yields CDR1 SGHRS and CDR2 YFSETQ. This CDR3 comprises 15 residues. V shed 0 bases, J shed 5 bases, and the junction held 3 bases outside the gene matches. Single viable CD3+CD4+CD8-CD45RO+ cells were sorted as the memory CD4+ T cells. Details on this clone: Its matching antigen is unknown.

Repertoires were generated with immunoSEQ multiplex PCR, while TCRdb's copy carries only in-frame clones and drops some. Found here are 60,000 to 70,000 clones, roughly 76% of them singletons; the top ten hold about 4.7%. Material for sequencing was memory CD4+ T cells from blood. This clonotype was obtained from an adult in good health and CMV-seropositive. The rearrangement uses TRBV5-1 and TRBJ2-2; 8 nucleotides agree with TRBD2. The CDR3, as DNA: TGCGCCAGCAGCTTGGAGGGCGGGAGGACCGGGGAGCTGTTTTTT. This gives the protein CASSLEGGRTGELFF.